This T cell receptor beta chain was recorded in a study of early T cells in non-severe SARS-CoV-2 infection. Overall study results and limits: Private and CD4 specificities were missed by VDJdb matching, which favored anti-spike CD8 responses.

cDNA molecules, individually, were tagged with unique molecular identifiers. TCRdb re-derived calls from the 5' RACE reads in MiXCR, one entry per CDR3 protein. The sample yields nearly 30,000 distinct CDR3 sequences, approximately 5.4% seen once. This clonotype was observed many times. Antigen specificity is unknown. Germline lookup yields CDR1 LNHDA and CDR2 SQIVND (reference sequence). V was pared by 9 bases and J by 1 base, with 10 bases of the junction left unmatched. This CDR3 spans 16 amino acids. The sequencing sample was made of whole blood. The rearrangement joins TRBV19 to TRBJ1-5; 9 bases are shared with TRBD1. The TCR sequence derives from an adult who was a healthcare worker with PCR-confirmed SARS-CoV-2 infection or an uninfected control (not recorded which). The CDR3 loop reads CASRDRAGGSNQPQHF. The CDR3 DNA reads as TGTGCCAGCAGGGACAGGGCAGGTGGGAGCAATCAGCCCCAGCATTTT.